The TCR beta chain described here comes from a study of Graves' ophthalmopathy and Graves' hyperthyroidism. The CDR3 spans 15 residues. CDR1 and CDR2 from the germline V gene are KGHSH and LQKENI. Trimming left V 0 bases short and J 2 bases short, with 11 bases between. The sequenced template was RNA, covering the TCR beta CDR3 region. The first round was an RT-PCR with HTBI primers, and the second round was a multiplex PCR. TCRdb reprocessed the multiplex PCR reads via MiXCR and lists one record per CDR3 protein. The table has roughly 700,000 distinct CDR3 sequences, roughly two fifths seen once. Ophthalmopathy donors' eye disease showed moderate-to-severe activity, CAS of at least 3, NOSPECS of at least 4 and duration under 3 months.

The receptor comes from an adult man with Graves' ophthalmopathy. This chain connects TRBV18 to TRBJ2-7; D is ambiguous. The source material was peripheral blood. CDR3 in DNA: TGTGCCAGCTCACCACCGCTTGGCCAAACCTACGAGCAGTACTTC. This gives the protein CASSPPLGQTYEQYF.